The following is a T cell receptor beta chain sequence with its context. The antigen remains undetermined. The sample comes from a study of OX40 agonist ivuxolimab in advanced cancers. TCRdb keeps only in-frame clones here, not all; method: immunoSEQ multiplex PCR. The sample lists roughly 42,000 clones, around 88% occurring once. Notes on the study in general: Average numbers of expanded clones were greater in CD8+ T cells than in CD4+.

The CDR3 consists of 17 residues. V lost 1 base, J lost 3 bases, and 18 bases lay in between. The V gene's germline CDR1 is MGHRA and CDR2 YSYEKL. Here the sequenced sample was CD4+ or CD8+ T cells sorted from blood, taken in a trial of the OX40 agonist ivuxolimab. This clonotype was obtained from an adult with an advanced solid tumor such as melanoma, head and neck, liver or kidney cancer. The chain combines TRBV4-1 with TRBJ2-5, with D tentatively TRBD2 (7 bases). Here the CDR3 reads CASSQGGGGPWEETQYF. The DNA for the CDR3 is TGCGCCAGCAGCCAAGGCGGCGGGGGCCCCTGGGAAGAGACCCAGTACTTC.